This T cell receptor beta chain appears in the sequencing data of a study of cytomegalovirus exposure and HLA in healthy donors (dated by TCRdb to about 2017). Notes on the research overall: In an earlier analysis of roughly 500 of the donors, about 260 Gb of sequence data and roughly 100 million unique TCR beta sequences from some 170 million T cells were reported. Roughly 300 gigabases of sequencing data and approximately 80 million unique TCR sequences were included in an early release covering roughly 600 HLA-typed donors. Of the roughly 400 genotyped donors, around 81% fell in the genetic ancestry cluster associated with self-reported Caucasian donors. The study was designed to test whether signatures of past pathogen exposure could be identified by cataloging public T cell receptors. The T cell repertoires of around 670 subjects were profiled by immunosequencing and related to cytomegalovirus serostatus. Besides the first cohort of roughly 660 subjects, a separate validation cohort made up of 120 different subjects was used. The study combined high-throughput TCR immunosequencing, statistical association of individual TCRs with disease status, and machine learning to predict cytomegalovirus infection status. In a later analysis, previously published TCR beta repertoires from several hundred donors were re-analyzed and high-resolution HLA genotyping was added so that TCR occurrence patterns could be studied. In the later analysis, no new phenotypic data were used to find candidate immune exposures; instead, reliance was placed on TCR beta sequences and their occurrence across donors. An earlier analysis of about 620 of the donors applied high-throughput TCR beta sequencing to assess whether each TCR beta V gene segment acted as functional or pseudogenic. Donor age, sex, ethnicity and CMV serostatus were compiled together with the repertoire data. A later genetic analysis took genome-wide SNP genotypes for about three fifths of the roughly 670 donors and used that subset as a discovery cohort. Every repertoire in the discovery cohort had been generated on one and the same sequencing platform. HLA typing included class I and class II loci at four-digit resolution. The number of typed donors differed by locus: about 620-640 for A, B, C, DRB1 and DQB1; approximately 520 for DQA1; around 580 for DPA1; and around 470 for DPB1. Because of strong linkage in the cohort, 5 or 6 DR-DQ haplotypes were treated as single units for association and clustering. Among around 400 genotyped donors of the cohort, an average of around 220,000 unique TCR beta nucleotide sequences was sequenced per donor, of which about 18% were non-productive. The study at large found these results: A later analysis found that HLA-associated TCR beta chains were more clonally expanded and had lower generation probabilities than equally common non-associated chains. Because some donors lacked HLA typing at each locus, the association tests relied only on the typed subset. Linkage disequilibrium might explain the correlated functional status among segregating V segments, but an unknown experimental factor could not be ruled out. In a later analysis, several top co-occurrence clusters were reported to appear linked to parvovirus B19, influenza, CMV and Epstein-Barr virus. In a later analysis, most CMV-associated TCR beta chains were found to appear HLA-restricted, with HLA associations seemingly driven largely by CMV exposure. In both the original and validation cohorts, the classifier was reported to diagnose cytomegalovirus status with high specificity and sensitivity. The 87-base-pair reads could not distinguish some IMGT-functional V segments, including TRBV6-2 and TRBV6-3, so those segments were excluded. In a later analysis, TCR association rates were found to vary across HLA loci, with the most associated TCRs seen for DRB1 alleles and the fewest for HLA-C alleles. A group of highly shared sequence variants was considered likely to be a technical artifact of the sequencing pipeline. In a later genetic analysis, a missense DCLRE1C variant was associated with V-gene and J-gene trimming of TCR beta chains, and the association was replicated in an independent cohort. The authors suggested that the approach could potentially be extended to other disease states and immunological phenotypes. The only immune exposure information available for the cohort was CMV serostatus. In a later genetic analysis, fewer N-insertions in productive TCRs were reported among donors in an Asian-associated ancestry cluster than the approximately 710-donor mean. In vitro tests confirmed that a few of the cytomegalovirus-associated TCR beta chains recognize cytomegalovirus antigens. Because counts were too low, some 17 rarely observed V segments, including chromosome 9 orphons, were excluded from the earlier analysis of 587 of the donors. A total of 164 TCR beta chains were listed by the study as associated with cytomegalovirus. A further reported finding was that TCR beta sequences accurately predicted the HLA-A and HLA-B alleles for most subjects in the first cohort. The cohort was sequenced for TCR beta chains only, and without alpha or paired-chain data the features that could be detected were limited. When HLA alleles, especially DR and DQ, strongly co-occurred, attributing TCR associations to individual alleles was difficult. An earlier analysis of around 500 of the donors showed that most TCR beta V segments appeared in productive rearrangements either about 87% or about 30% of the time, which broadly matched IMGT annotations. A later analysis associated 15,000 to 20,000 TCR beta sequences with specific HLA alleles at a false discovery rate of 0.05. Roughly uniform sequencing depth across donors was assumed in presence/absence analyses, although this assumption may not hold. While some public TCRs were present in many individuals, most TCR sequences turned up only very rarely across donors.

This clone has only a few counts. Its antigen is unknown. No qualities accompany the bases; no much larger clone lies one base away. The receptor library was made with the immunoSEQ multiplex PCR assay. The multiplex PCR relied on a mix of 60 forward primers for TCR Vbeta segments and 13 reverse primers for TCR Jbeta segments. The CDR3 region of rearranged TCR beta genes was amplified from genomic DNA by a multiplex PCR assay. Amplified TCR beta libraries were sequenced as 87-base-pair reads on the Illumina HiSeq System. Under the source paper's analysis protocol: Across the 600 to 700 repertoires, a later analysis counted tens of millions of unique TCR beta chains, approximately 10 million of which were shared by at least two donors. Raw reads were error-corrected and collapsed into unique sequences by a nearest-neighbor algorithm in which closely related sequences were merged to remove PCR and sequencing errors. Alignment of CDR3 sequences to IMGT reference sequences was used to assign V, D and J gene segments. For a sequence to be retained, a match of at least six nucleotides to both a V gene segment and a J gene segment was required. A rearrangement counted as productive if the CDR3 had no stop codons and remained in frame with V and J, and every other rearrangement counted as non-productive. Following IMGT convention, CDR3 was defined as the stretch from the second conserved V-encoded cysteine to the conserved J-encoded phenylalanine. The earlier analysis of 500 to 650 of the donors excluded any sequence lacking an unambiguous match to a single V gene segment. In an earlier analysis of about 590 of the donors, a V segment was called functional when productive rearrangements were above 56.7%, and segregating when the standard deviation between donors exceeded 5%. To diagnose cytomegalovirus status from the catalog of TCR beta chain sequences, a statistical classification framework was built. In a later analysis, V and J genes were assigned by comparing TCR nucleotide sequences against IMGT/GENE-DB human TR gene sequences. Using the TCRdist pipeline, a later analysis assigned CDR3 sequences along with most-parsimonious VDJ recombination scenarios. In a later analysis, each TCR beta chain was defined by its CDR3 amino acid sequence together with its V-gene family, and reads without a unique V-gene family were excluded. To address suspected cross-contamination and a sequencing artifact, a later analysis removed 450 to 700 highly shared, low-generation-probability nucleotide sequences. For each public chain, a later analysis derived a clonal expansion index from normalized ranks of inferred template counts within each repertoire. A later analysis computed generation probabilities with a VDJ recombination model fitted to out-of-frame rearrangements, and checked the results against IGoR. In a later analysis, TCR-TCR, TCR-HLA and TCR-CMV co-occurrence was scored with hypergeometric tests, and a repertoire-size bias correction was applied to TCR pairs. In a later analysis, false discovery rates were estimated by permuting HLA or CMV assignments 20 times. In a later analysis, co-occurring TCRs were grouped with DBSCAN, and TCRdist sequence similarity was added when clustering was performed within HLA-allele-positive subsets. For co-occurrence clustering, repertoires with fewer than 30,000 or more than 120,000 public chains were excluded, along with a handful of repertoires with anomalous nucleotide sharing. This immuneACCESS table, as held by TCRdb, lists in-frame sequences with V and J called but not all clones. Of the missing ones, under half trace to an unresolved V gene in checked studies; the others have no known cause. D and trimming were read from the DNA, whereas the V and J calls and clone size are those reported in that table. Within this sample are over 120,000 clones, with more than 75% of them counted one time only. 2.5% to 3% of the sample is held by the ten biggest clonotypes.

In total, 600 or so healthy bone marrow donors made up the cohort. At the time of sampling, all cohort members were nominally healthy, though unrecorded immune exposures were likely present. The donor was CMV seronegative and belonged to the group of around 400 seronegative cohort members. Each donor provided a peripheral blood sample, and peripheral blood mononuclear cells were used for TCR beta sequencing. The Qiagen DNeasy Blood Extraction Kit was used to extract genomic DNA from the blood cell samples. V sheds 6 bases and J sheds 7 bases, leaving 9 bases between their ends. The CDR3 contains 11 residues, cysteine and phenylalanine counted. Kept here is only the CDR3 DNA, which spans 33 bases and is read in frame from base 1. CDR1 and CDR2, per the germline V gene, are MDHEN and SYDVKM.

This TCR came from a female donor in good health and CMV-seronegative. Sequencing was performed on PBMCs. The sequence links TRBV28 to TRBJ1-1; the D gene is perhaps TRBD1, from 5 matching bases. The DNA sequence reads TGTGCCAGCAGGAAGACAGTTGAAGCTTTCTTT. This gives the protein CASRKTVEAFF.